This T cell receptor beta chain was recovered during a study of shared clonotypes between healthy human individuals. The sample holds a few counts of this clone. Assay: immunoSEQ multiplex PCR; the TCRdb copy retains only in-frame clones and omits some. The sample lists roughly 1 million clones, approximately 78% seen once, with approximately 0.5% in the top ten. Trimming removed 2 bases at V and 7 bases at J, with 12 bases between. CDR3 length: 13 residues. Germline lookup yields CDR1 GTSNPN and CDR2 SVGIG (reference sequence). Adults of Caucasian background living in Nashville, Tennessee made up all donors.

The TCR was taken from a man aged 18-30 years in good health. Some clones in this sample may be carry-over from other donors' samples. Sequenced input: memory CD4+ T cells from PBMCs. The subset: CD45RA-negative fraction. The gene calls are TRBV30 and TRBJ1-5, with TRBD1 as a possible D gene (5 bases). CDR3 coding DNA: TGTGCCTGGAGTAAGGGGTGGCGACAGCCCCAGCATTTT. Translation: CAWSKGWRQPQHF.